Below are 10 T cell receptor beta chains sequenced from a single sample in a study of response to subunit inactivated influenza vaccine. TCRdb redid the calling of the RT-PCR reads with MiXCR, one entry per CDR3 protein. Among around 790,000 distinct CDR3 sequences listed, 21% were seen once. Material: PBMCs from blood, obtained more than 4 days after vaccination. These receptors came from a man over 45 who received an inactivated influenza vaccine.

This chain links TRBV6-2 or TRBV6-3 with TRBJ1-1; D possibly corresponds to TRBD1 (5 bases). V shed 6 bases and J shed 5 bases, with 19 bases lying between them. CDR1 is MNHEY and CDR2 is SVGEGT in the germline V gene. The CDR3 spans 15 residues. The CDR3, as DNA: TGTGCCAGCAGAGCAGGGTTATGGAGCGGGACTGAAGCTTTCTTT. Its protein product is CASRAGLWSGTEAFF.

The chain joins TRBV5-1 to TRBJ2-2; D is uncertain. The germline V and J ends were trimmed by 0 bases and 8 bases, with 5 bases remaining between them. The germline V gene encodes CDR1 SGHRS and CDR2 YFSETQ. The CDR3 covers 12 residues. The CDR3 loop reads CASSLDGGELFF. The CDR3 DNA sequence: TGCGCCAGCAGCTTGGACGGAGGGGAGCTGTTTTTT.

This clonotype was detected only a few times. The chain carries TRBV3-1 and TRBJ2-7; TRBD2 might be the D (6 bases). Germline V gene sequence: CDR1 LGHDT, CDR2 YNNKEL (reference sequence). The V gene lost 4 bases and the J gene lost 7 bases, with 17 bases spanning the gap. The CDR3 runs 14 residues. In DNA, the CDR3 is TGTGCCAGCAGCCGCAGGGACTCCTCCTGGGAGCAGTACTTC. Its translation is CASSRRDSSWEQYF.

This clonotype occurred a few times. V and J are TRBV20-1 and TRBJ1-5, with 8 bases fitting TRBD1. From germline, CDR1 is DFQATT and CDR2 SNEGSKA (reference sequence). With V trimmed by 3 bases and J by 3 bases, 4 bases remained unmatched. CDR3 length: 14 amino acids. The CDR3 region is CSASRGPINQPQHF. CDR3 DNA sequence: TGCAGTGCTAGCAGGGGGCCGATCAATCAGCCCCAGCATTTT.

This clonotype was observed a handful of times. The chain carries TRBV19 and TRBJ1-5; 9 nucleotides line up with TRBD1. Germline V gene lookup returns CDR1 LNHDA and CDR2 SQIVND (reference sequence). V lost 4 bases, J lost 1 base, and 8 bases stayed unmatched. The CDR3 totals 17 residues. The CDR3 here is CASSSGQGILSNQPQHF. The CDR3 coding sequence is TGTGCCAGTAGTAGCGGACAGGGGATTTTAAGCAATCAGCCCCAGCATTTT.

The J gene is TRBJ2-7, the V gene TRBV7-2; 9 bases are a match to TRBD2. CDR3 size: 14 residues. With 4 bases clipped from V and 9 bases from J, the junction kept 10 bases outside the gene matches. CDR1 is SGHTA and CDR2 is FQGNSA in the germline V gene. CDR3 sequence reads: CASSSQTSGPWQYF. DNA for the CDR3: TGTGCCAGCAGCTCTCAGACTAGCGGCCCATGGCAGTACTTC. The variable domain in full, completed from reference TRBV7-2 and TRBJ2-7, reads GAGVSQSPSNKVTEKGKDVELRCDPISGHTALYWYRQSLGQGLEFLIYFQGNSAPDKSGLPSDRFSAERTGGSVSTLTIQRTQQEDSAVYLCASSSQTSGPWQYFGPGTRLTVT.

The chain links TRBV18 to TRBJ1-2, with 10 bases matching TRBD1. The CDR3 sequence is 16 residues long. Trimming at V came to 0 bases and at J to 4 bases, leaving 5 bases not matched to a gene. Germline assignment: CDR1 KGHSH and CDR2 LQKENI. The CDR3 DNA sequence: TGTGCCAGCTCACCACCTCTGACAGGGGGCTCCTATGGCTACACCTTC. This encodes CASSPPLTGGSYGYTF.

The rearrangement joins TRBV5-1 to TRBJ2-3, with TRBD2 identical over 7 bases. The length of the CDR3 is 15 residues. Trimming cost V 5 bases and J 0 bases; bases outside gene matches: 6. From germline, CDR1 is SGHRS and CDR2 YFSETQ. This chain's CDR3 is CASRLAGGSTDTQYF. CDR3 sequence (DNA): TGCGCCAGCAGGCTTGCCGGGGGGAGCACAGATACGCAGTATTTT.

The table lists this clonotype with a few counts. The V and J genes are TRBV18 and TRBJ2-1; no firm D call. CDR1 and CDR2 from the germline V gene are KGHSH and LQKENI. Trimming shortened V by 3 bases and J by 1 base, and 10 bases separated the two germline ends. The CDR3 contains 15 residues. CDR3 bases: TGTGCCAGCTCACCCCCGGTCAGGTCCTACAATGAGCAGTTCTTC. The encoded protein is CASSPPVRSYNEQFF.

The chain couples TRBV5-1 to TRBJ1-6, with TRBD1 matching 7 bases. Germline assignment: CDR1 SGHRS and CDR2 YFSETQ. There are 13 residues in the CDR3. The V segment lost 7 bases and the J segment 14 bases; nucleotides outside the gene matches: 12. The CDR3 reads CASQRTGEGTLHF. Written as DNA, the CDR3 is TGCGCCAGCCAACGGACAGGCGAGGGGACCCTCCACTTT.